Reported below is one T cell receptor beta chain. The antigen remains unidentified. The data stem from a study of T-cell reconstitution after alpha-beta-depleted transplantation in children. Study conclusions and caveats: At the one-year point after transplant, T-cell counts and TCRbeta diversity were found to come mostly from T cells that had been newly produced. Recipient T cells and thymic progenitors that survived gave rise to the high TCRbeta diversity observed at day 60 in some patients. Reports say that about two months after transplant, the alpha-beta T cells came out of several hundred graft clones that had expanded.

V shed 9 bases and J shed 5 bases, with 13 bases lying between them. Looked up from germline, CDR1 is MDHEN and CDR2 is SYDVKM. This CDR3 has 13 residues. TCRbeta library construction was performed incorporating unique molecular identifiers. Each CDR3 protein is one row after TCRdb ran MiXCR on the PCR reads. The data contain fewer than 550,000 distinct CDR3 sequences, 9.5% to 12% of them singletons. The sequence derives from a female patient aged 2-9 years who had a stem cell transplant for aplastic anemia, so the T cells may come from the graft donor. J is TRBJ1-4 and V is TRBV28; D is possibly TRBD1 (6 bases). Sequencing used PBMCs, mostly from graft donor cells, obtained 180 days after TCRalphabeta/CD19-depleted stem cell transplant. The CDR3 DNA follows: TGTGCCAGTAACCGGGACAACAATGAAAAACTGTTTTTT. It encodes CASNRDNNEKLFF. Combining the CDR3 with reference TRBV28 and TRBJ1-4 gives the whole variable domain DVKVTQSSRYLVKRTGEKVFLECVQDMDHENMFWYRQDPGLGLRLIYFSYDVKMKEKGDIPEGYSVSREKKERFSLILESASTNQTSMYLCASNRDNNEKLFFGSGTQLSVL.